The 15 T cell receptor beta chains reported below all come from one sample, sequenced in a study of T cells in Graves' hyperthyroidism and ophthalmopathy. The source material, RNA transcripts, was used to amplify TCR beta CDR3 regions. A set of HTBI primers served as the primers for a first-round RT-PCR of the TCR CDR3. TCRdb called the multiplex PCR reads again in MiXCR, with one record for every CDR3 protein. The sample lists about 610,000 distinct CDR3 sequences, 15% to 20% seen once, with about 3.5% in the top ten. Sequencing was done on a sample of blood. These receptors all stem from a woman aged 40 to 49 with Graves' ophthalmopathy.

This clonotype was seen at least ten times. This sequence joins TRBV10-3 and TRBJ2-1; 12 bases are shared with TRBD2. CDR3 size: 14 residues. CDR1 and CDR2 (germline): ENHRY, SYGVKD. V trimming: 8 bases; J trimming: 5 bases; junction bases outside the gene matches: 4. The CDR3 protein is CAIGRLAGDNEQFF. The CDR3 DNA sequence: TGTGCCATCGGAAGACTAGCGGGAGACAATGAGCAGTTCTTC.

V gene TRBV15 combines with J gene TRBJ2-1; no clear D. Trimming shortened V by 1 base and J by 9 bases, and 7 bases separated the two germline ends. Per germline, CDR1 LNHNV and CDR2 YYDKDF (reference sequence). This CDR3 has 12 amino acids. The CDR3 protein is CATSRGGGEQFF. The CDR3 DNA reads as TGTGCCACCAGCAGAGGCGGTGGTGAGCAGTTCTTC.

The V gene is TRBV24-1, the J gene TRBJ2-2, with D perhaps matching TRBD2 (6 bases). CDR3 length equals 15 residues. Trimming left V 5 bases short and J 6 bases short, with 15 bases between. Germline V gene data show CDR1 as KGHDR and CDR2 as SFDVKD. The CDR3 loop reads CATSAEGIKAGELFF. The DNA for the CDR3 is TGTGCCACCAGTGCGGAGGGTATCAAAGCCGGGGAGCTGTTTTTT.

This clonotype appeared a few times. The V gene is TRBV10-2, the J gene TRBJ2-1; no reliable D call. The CDR3 consists of 14 residues. The germline gives CDR1 WSHSY, CDR2 SAAADI. Trimming removed 2 bases from V and 6 bases from J, with 11 bases in between. CDR3 protein: CASSETINFNEQFF. The CDR3 DNA reads TGCGCCAGCAGTGAGACGATAAATTTCAATGAGCAGTTCTTC.

The rearrangement links TRBV13 to TRBJ2-5, with D perhaps TRBD2 (5 bases). This CDR3 contains 15 residues. Trimming removed 0 bases at V and 5 bases at J, with 13 bases between. Germline V CDR1 and CDR2: PRHDT, FYEKMQ (reference sequence). The CDR3 protein is CASSLGEAAQETQYF. The CDR3 DNA sequence: TGTGCCAGCAGCTTAGGGGAAGCGGCCCAGGAGACCCAGTACTTC.

The CDR3 sequence is CAIRDTSYNSPLHF. The CDR3 DNA follows: TGTGCCATCAGAGATACCTCCTATAATTCACCCCTCCACTTT. The chain combines TRBV10-3 with TRBJ1-6; D is ambiguous. Trimming removed 6 bases at V and 0 bases at J, with 6 bases between. Per germline, CDR1 ENHRY and CDR2 SYGVKD. The CDR3 contains 14 residues.

Ten or more counts support this clonotype. This chain joins TRBV11-2 and TRBJ2-3; D remains unclear. V gave up 5 bases and J gave up 0 bases, with 9 bases separating them. The germline V gene has CDR1 SGHAT and CDR2 FQNNGV. This CDR3 has 14 residues. CDR3 bases: TGTGCCAGCAGCCAAACCGGGAGCACAGATACGCAGTATTTT. Translation: CASSQTGSTDTQYF.

V and J are TRBV29-1 and TRBJ1-2; 8 bases map to TRBD1. V shed 6 bases and J 7 bases; nucleotides not matched to a gene: 10. From germline, CDR1 is SQVTM and CDR2 ANQGSEA. The CDR3 contains 13 residues. CDR3 DNA: TGCAGCGTCCAGGGGGCGCGTGAATCTGGCTACACCTTC. It is translated as CSVQGARESGYTF. Filled out from reference TRBV29-1 and TRBJ1-2, the complete variable domain reads SAVISQKPSRDICQRGTSLTIQCQVDSQVTMMFWYRQQPGQSLTLIATANQGSEATYESGFVIDKFPISRPNLTFSTLTVSNMSPEDSSIYLCSVQGARESGYTFGSGTRLTVV.

About this clonotype itself: A read error is possible here, since a much larger clone lies one base away. The chain recombines TRBV29-1 with TRBJ2-5; 7 bases fit TRBD2. V trimming: 7 bases; J trimming: 5 bases; junction bases outside the gene matches: 10. The CDR3 covers 13 residues. CDR1 and CDR2 (germline): SQVTM, ANQGSEA. Written as DNA, the CDR3 is TGCAGCGCCACAGGCGGGAGTGTTGAGACCCAGTACTTC. Translation: CSATGGSVETQYF.

This clonotype was detected ten times or more. V is TRBV30 and J is TRBJ1-6; D not resolved. V lost 0 bases and J 9 bases, leaving 6 bases between the germline ends. The length of the CDR3 is 12 residues. Germline lookup yields CDR1 GTSNPN and CDR2 SVGIG (reference sequence). CDR3 loop: CAWSVSPSPLHF. The CDR3, as DNA: TGTGCCTGGAGTGTATCCCCTTCACCCCTCCACTTT.

This clonotype came up many times. The chain is built from TRBV6-2 or TRBV6-3 and TRBJ2-5, with 7 bases lining up with TRBD1. The CDR3 spans 15 residues. Losses at the gene ends were 0 bases for V and 5 bases for J; bases not matched to a gene: 6. Germline V CDR1 and CDR2: MNHEY, SVGEGT. The CDR3 DNA sequence: TGTGCCAGCAGTTACTCGAAAGGGGGCGGTGAGACCCAGTACTTC. Translating it yields CASSYSKGGGETQYF.

Points on this clonotype: A clone one base away is much larger, so this may be a read error. The chain recombines TRBV5-5 with TRBJ2-1, with D maybe TRBD2 (6 bases). The J call may be mistaken, given a closer DNA end match to TRBJ2-7. This CDR3 is 14 amino acids long. Germline V gene lookup returns CDR1 SGHKS and CDR2 YYEKEE (reference sequence). The CDR3 sequence: CASSAGLTNNEQYF. In DNA, the CDR3 is TGTGCCAGCAGCGCGGGACTTACCAACAATGAGCAGTACTTC.

The V and J genes are TRBV5-1 and TRBJ2-3; TRBD2 aligns across 7 bases. Germline-derived CDR1 and CDR2 are SGHRS and YFSETQ. This CDR3 region has 16 residues. V lost 1 base and J lost 7; bases outside the gene matches: 12. The CDR3 DNA sequence: TGCGCCAGCAGCTTGTACTACAGTATGGGGGGGAATACGCAGTATTTT. Translating it yields CASSLYYSMGGNTQYF.

This clonotype occurred a few times. The J gene is TRBJ2-1, the V gene TRBV12-3 or TRBV12-4; possibly TRBD2 for D (6 bases). The CDR3 has 14 amino acids. The ends were cut back, 1 base at V and 7 bases at J, with 11 bases in the middle. The CDR3: CASSLGGLRNEQFF. CDR3 bases: TGTGCCAGCAGTTTAGGTGGACTAAGGAATGAGCAGTTCTTC.

The V and J genes are TRBV6-2 or TRBV6-3 and TRBJ1-6; TRBD1 aligns across 7 bases. In germline, CDR1 is MNHEY, CDR2 SVGEGT. V lost 2 bases to trimming and J lost 4 bases; unmatched junction nucleotides: 8. The CDR3 length is 17 residues. CDR3 residues: CASSYKSRTGYNSPLHF. The CDR3 DNA sequence: TGTGCCAGCAGTTACAAATCGCGGACAGGATATAATTCACCCCTCCACTTT.